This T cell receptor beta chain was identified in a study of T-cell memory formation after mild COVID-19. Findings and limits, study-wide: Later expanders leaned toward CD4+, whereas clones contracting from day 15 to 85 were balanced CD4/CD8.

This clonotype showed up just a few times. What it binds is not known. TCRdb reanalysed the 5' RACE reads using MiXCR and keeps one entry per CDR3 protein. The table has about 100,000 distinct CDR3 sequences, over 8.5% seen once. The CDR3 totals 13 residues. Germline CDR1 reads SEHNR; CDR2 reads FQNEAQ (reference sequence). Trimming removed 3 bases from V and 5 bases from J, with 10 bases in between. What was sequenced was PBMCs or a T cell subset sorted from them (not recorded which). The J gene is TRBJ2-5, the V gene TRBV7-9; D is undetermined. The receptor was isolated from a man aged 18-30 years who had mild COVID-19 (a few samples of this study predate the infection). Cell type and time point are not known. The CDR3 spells CASSLAIAETQYF. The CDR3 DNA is TGTGCCAGCAGCTTGGCCATCGCGGAGACCCAGTACTTC.